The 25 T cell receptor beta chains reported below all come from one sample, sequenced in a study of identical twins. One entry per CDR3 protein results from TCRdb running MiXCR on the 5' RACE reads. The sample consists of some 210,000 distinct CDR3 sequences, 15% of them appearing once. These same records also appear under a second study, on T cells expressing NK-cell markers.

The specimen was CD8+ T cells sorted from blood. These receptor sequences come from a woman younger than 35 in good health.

The chain's CDR3 is CASSTGTGDRNEQFF. In nucleotides, the CDR3 is TGTGCCAGCAGCACCGGGACAGGGGATAGGAATGAGCAGTTCTTC. This sequence joins TRBV7-6 and TRBJ2-1; 10 bases line up with TRBD1. The CDR3 spans 15 residues. Germline assignment: CDR1 SGHVS and CDR2 FNYEAQ. The V and J ends lost 5 bases and 7 bases, in that order; junction bases with no gene match: 8.

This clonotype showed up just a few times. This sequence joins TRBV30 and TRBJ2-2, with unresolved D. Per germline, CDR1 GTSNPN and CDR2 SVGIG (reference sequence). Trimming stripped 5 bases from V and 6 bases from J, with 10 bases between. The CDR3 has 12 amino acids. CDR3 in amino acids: CAWSRQSGELFF. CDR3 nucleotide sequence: TGTGCCTGGTCCCGGCAGTCCGGGGAGCTGTTTTTT.

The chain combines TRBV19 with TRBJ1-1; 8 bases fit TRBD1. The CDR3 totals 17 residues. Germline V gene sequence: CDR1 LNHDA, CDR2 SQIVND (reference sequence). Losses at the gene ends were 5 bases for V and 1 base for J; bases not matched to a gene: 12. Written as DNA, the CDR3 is TGTGCCAGTAGTGCCGCCTTCTTCAGGGGGCAGAACACTGAAGCTTTCTTT. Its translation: CASSAAFFRGQNTEAFF.

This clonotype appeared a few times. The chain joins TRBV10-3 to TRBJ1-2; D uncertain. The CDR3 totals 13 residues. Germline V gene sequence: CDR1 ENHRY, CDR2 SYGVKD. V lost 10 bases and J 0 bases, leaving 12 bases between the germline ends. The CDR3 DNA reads TGTGCCACCAAGGTTGGGGCTAACTATGGCTACACCTTC. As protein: CATKVGANYGYTF.

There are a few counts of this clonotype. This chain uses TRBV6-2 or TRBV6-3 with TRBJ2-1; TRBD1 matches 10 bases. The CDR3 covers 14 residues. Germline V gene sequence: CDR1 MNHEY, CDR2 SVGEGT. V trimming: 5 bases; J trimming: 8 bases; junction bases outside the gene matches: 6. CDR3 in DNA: TGTGCCAGCAGTCCAGACAGGGGGCGCGATGAGCAGTTCTTC. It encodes CASSPDRGRDEQFF.

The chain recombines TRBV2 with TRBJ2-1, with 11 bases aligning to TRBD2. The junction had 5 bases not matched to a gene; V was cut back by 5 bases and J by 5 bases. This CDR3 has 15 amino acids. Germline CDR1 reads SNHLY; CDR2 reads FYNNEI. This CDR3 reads CASSYSGGDNNEQFF. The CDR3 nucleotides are TGTGCCAGCAGTTATAGCGGGGGGGACAACAATGAGCAGTTCTTC.

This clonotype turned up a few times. The CDR3 nucleotides read TGTGCCACCAGTGATCTCCGATCGAATGAGCAGTTCTTC. This gives the protein CATSDLRSNEQFF. This chain uses TRBV24-1 with TRBJ2-1; D not certain. There are 13 residues in the CDR3. The germline V gene encodes CDR1 KGHDR and CDR2 SFDVKD. V lost 3 bases to trimming and J lost 7 bases, with 9 bases between them.

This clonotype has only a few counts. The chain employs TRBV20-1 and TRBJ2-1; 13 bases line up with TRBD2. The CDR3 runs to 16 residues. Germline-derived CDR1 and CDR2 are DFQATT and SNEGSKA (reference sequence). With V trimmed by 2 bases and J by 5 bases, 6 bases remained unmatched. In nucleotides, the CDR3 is TGCAGTGCTAGACCCGGACTAGCGGGAGAAGACAATGAGCAGTTCTTC. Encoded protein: CSARPGLAGEDNEQFF.

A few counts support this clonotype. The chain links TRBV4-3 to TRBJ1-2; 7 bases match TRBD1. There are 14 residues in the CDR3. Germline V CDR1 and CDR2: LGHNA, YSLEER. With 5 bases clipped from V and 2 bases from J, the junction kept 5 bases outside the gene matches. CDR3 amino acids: CASSYGTENYGYTF. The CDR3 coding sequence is TGCGCCAGCAGCTACGGGACAGAAAACTATGGCTACACCTTC.

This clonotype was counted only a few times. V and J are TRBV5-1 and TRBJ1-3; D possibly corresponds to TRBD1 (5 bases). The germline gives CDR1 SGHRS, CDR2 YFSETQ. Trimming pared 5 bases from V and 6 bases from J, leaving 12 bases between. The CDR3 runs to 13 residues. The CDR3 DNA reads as TGCGCCAGCAGACCGGCGGACATAAACACCATATATTTT. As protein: CASRPADINTIYF.

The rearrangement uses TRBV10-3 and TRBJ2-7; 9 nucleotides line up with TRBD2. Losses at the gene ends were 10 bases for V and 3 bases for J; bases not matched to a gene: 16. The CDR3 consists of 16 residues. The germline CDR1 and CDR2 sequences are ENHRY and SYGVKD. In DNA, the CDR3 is TGTGCCACCTCCGGGGGGTCGGTAGCGGGAGTCTACGAGCAGTACTTC. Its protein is CATSGGSVAGVYEQYF.

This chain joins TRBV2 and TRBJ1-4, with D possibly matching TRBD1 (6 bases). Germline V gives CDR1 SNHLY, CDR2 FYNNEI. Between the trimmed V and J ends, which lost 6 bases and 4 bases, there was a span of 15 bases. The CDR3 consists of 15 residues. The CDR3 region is CASSAGQNFNEKLFF. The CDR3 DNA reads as TGTGCCAGCAGCGCCGGACAGAATTTTAATGAAAAACTGTTTTTT.

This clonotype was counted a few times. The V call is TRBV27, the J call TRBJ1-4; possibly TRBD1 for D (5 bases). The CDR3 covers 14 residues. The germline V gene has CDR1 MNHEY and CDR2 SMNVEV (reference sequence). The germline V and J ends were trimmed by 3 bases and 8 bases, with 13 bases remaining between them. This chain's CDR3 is CASSLGRGLEKLFF. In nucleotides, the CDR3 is TGTGCCAGCAGTTTGGGAAGGGGTCTAGAAAAACTGTTTTTT.

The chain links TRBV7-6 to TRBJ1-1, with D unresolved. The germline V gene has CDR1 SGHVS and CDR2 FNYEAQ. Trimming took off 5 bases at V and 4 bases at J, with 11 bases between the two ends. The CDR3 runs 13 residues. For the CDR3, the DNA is TGTGCCAGCAGCCAGTCTCCCTCCACTGAAGCTTTCTTT. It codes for CASSQSPSTEAFF.

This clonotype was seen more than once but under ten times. This CDR3 reads CASPGSAGELFF. The CDR3, as DNA: TGTGCCAGTCCAGGGTCGGCCGGGGAGCTGTTTTTT. This chain uses TRBV7-2 with TRBJ2-2; tentatively, D is TRBD1 (5 bases). With 9 bases removed from V and 6 bases from J, the gap between germline ends came to 11 bases. The germline CDR1 and CDR2 sequences are SGHTA and FQGNSA. This CDR3 comprises 12 residues.

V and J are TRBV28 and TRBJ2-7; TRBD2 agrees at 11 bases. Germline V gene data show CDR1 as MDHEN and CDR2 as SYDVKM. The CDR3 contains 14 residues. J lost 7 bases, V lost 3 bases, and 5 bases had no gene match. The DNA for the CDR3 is TGTGCCAGCAGTTTCAGACTAGCGGGGAGTGAGCAGTACTTC. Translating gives CASSFRLAGSEQYF.

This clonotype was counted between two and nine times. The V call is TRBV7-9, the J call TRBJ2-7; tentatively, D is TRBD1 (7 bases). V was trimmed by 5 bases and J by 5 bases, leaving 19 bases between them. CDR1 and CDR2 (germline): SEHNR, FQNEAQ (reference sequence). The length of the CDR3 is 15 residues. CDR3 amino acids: CASSTGGGGIDEQYF. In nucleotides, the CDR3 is TGTGCCAGCAGCACGGGCGGAGGGGGCATCGACGAGCAGTACTTC.

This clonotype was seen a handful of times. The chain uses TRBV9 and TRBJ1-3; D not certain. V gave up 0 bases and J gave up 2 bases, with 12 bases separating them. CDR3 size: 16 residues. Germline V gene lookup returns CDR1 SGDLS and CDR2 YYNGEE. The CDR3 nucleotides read TGTGCCAGCAGCGTAGCGGTAAACCTACCTGGAAACACCATATATTTT. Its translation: CASSVAVNLPGNTIYF.

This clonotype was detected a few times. CDR3: CASSPQEGLDQWNEQFF. DNA of the CDR3: TGTGCCAGCAGCCCTCAGGAAGGACTAGATCAGTGGAATGAGCAGTTCTTC. This rearrangement joins TRBV7-9 to TRBJ2-1, with 7 bases aligning to TRBD2. The CDR3 is 17 amino acids. The V segment lost 5 bases and the J segment 7 bases; nucleotides outside the gene matches: 17. CDR1 SEHNR and CDR2 FQNEAQ come from the germline V gene (reference sequence).

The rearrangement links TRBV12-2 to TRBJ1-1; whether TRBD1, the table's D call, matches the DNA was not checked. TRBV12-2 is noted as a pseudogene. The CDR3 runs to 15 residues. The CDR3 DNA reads TGTGCAAGTCGCACTGAGAGGGGTCTGAACACTGAAGCTTTCTTT. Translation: CASRTERGLNTEAFF.

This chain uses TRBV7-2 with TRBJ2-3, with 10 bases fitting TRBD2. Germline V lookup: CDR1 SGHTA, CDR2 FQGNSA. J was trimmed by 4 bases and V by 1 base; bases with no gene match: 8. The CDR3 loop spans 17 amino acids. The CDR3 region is CASSLVFLAGVADTQYF. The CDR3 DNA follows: TGTGCCAGCAGCTTAGTTTTCCTAGCGGGGGTCGCAGATACGCAGTATTTT.

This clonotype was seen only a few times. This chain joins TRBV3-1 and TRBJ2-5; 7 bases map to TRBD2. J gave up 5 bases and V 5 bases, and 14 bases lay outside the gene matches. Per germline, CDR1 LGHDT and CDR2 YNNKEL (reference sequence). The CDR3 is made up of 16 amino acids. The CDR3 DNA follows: TGTGCCAGCAGCGGAGAGGGCGGGAGCTTAGGGGAGACCCAGTACTTC. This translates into CASSGEGGSLGETQYF.

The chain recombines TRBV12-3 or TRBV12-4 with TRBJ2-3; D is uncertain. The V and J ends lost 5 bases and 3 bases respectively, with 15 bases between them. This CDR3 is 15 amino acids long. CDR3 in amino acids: CASSPYAAGTDTQYF. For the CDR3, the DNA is TGTGCCAGCAGTCCCTACGCCGCAGGAACAGATACGCAGTATTTT.

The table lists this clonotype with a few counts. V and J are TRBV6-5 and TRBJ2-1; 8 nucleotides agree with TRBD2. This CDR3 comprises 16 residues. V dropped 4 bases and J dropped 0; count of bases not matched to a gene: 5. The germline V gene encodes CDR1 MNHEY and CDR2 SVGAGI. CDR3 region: CASSSYSGGSYNEQFF. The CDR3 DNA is TGTGCCAGCAGTTCCTACAGCGGGGGCTCCTACAATGAGCAGTTCTTC.

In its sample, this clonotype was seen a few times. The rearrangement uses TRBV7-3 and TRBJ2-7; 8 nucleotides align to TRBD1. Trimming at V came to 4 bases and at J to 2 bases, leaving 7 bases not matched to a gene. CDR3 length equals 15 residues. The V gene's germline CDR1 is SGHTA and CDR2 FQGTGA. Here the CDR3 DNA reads TGTGCCAGCAGCTCGACTCCGGGACAGGCCTACGAGCAGTACTTC. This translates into CASSSTPGQAYEQYF.